This T cell receptor (beta chain) was found in a study of shared clonotypes between healthy human individuals. Genomic DNA from each subset was divided evenly over several immunoSEQ plates. Original data processing: Because ImmunoSEQ provided only junction sequences with no quality scores, the filtering differed. Clones were sequenced by immunoSEQ multiplex PCR, and TCRdb holds only the in-frame ones, with some missing. The V and J calls and clone size were taken over from that table, and D and trimming were inferred from the DNA. The sample comprises more than 2 million clones, 90% to 95% of which are singletons, and 0.13% rests with the top ten. Germline loops: CDR1 SGHDT, CDR2 YYEEEE. The V segment lost 3 bases and the J segment 1 base; nucleotides outside the gene matches: 7. The CDR3 contains 15 residues.

V is TRBV5-6 and J is TRBJ2-7; 7 bases map to TRBD1. This sequence originates from a young man in good health. The specimen was naive CD4+ T cells sorted from blood. Subset specified: CD45RA+ positively selected. The CDR3 bases are TGTGCCAGCAGCTGGAGGTACAGGGGATCCTACGAGCAGTACTTC. This encodes CASSWRYRGSYEQYF.